The source of this T cell receptor (beta chain) is a study of cytomegalovirus exposure and HLA in healthy donors. Findings and caveats of the study: Another analysis was done later, and it associated 16,951 TCR beta sequences with HLA alleles at 0.05 false discovery rate. Most TCR sequences were seen very rarely across donors, but some public TCRs occurred in many. Later analysis reportedly placed an Asian-associated ancestry cluster below the approximately 650-donor mean in N-insertions. The productive fraction for most TCR beta V segments was about 87% or about 30% in an earlier analysis.

PCR was performed using 60 Vbeta and 13 Jbeta primers. The method was immunoSEQ multiplex PCR; TCRdb's version includes in-frame clones alone and lacks a portion of them. In the table there are roughly 86,000 clones, more than 65% of which are singletons. Worth noting for this clone: Antigen specificity is unknown.

CDR3 length: 15 residues. In germline, CDR1 is KGHSH, CDR2 LQKENI. Trimming cost V 3 bases and J 1 base; bases outside gene matches: 1. The receptor comes from a man between 60 and 75 years old in good health and CMV-seronegative. Material: PBMCs. This sequence joins TRBV18 and TRBJ2-2; TRBD1 aligns across 8 bases. Written as DNA, the CDR3 is TGTGCCAGCTCACCGGGACAGGTGAACACCGGGGAGCTGTTTTTT. Amino acid sequence: CASSPGQVNTGELFF. The full variable domain, completed using reference TRBV18 and TRBJ2-2, is NAGVMQNPRHLVRRRGQEARLRCSPMKGHSHVYWYRQLPEEGLKFMVYLQKENIIDESGMPKERFSAEFPKEGPSILRIQQVVRGDSAAYFCASSPGQVNTGELFFGEGSRLTVL.